The clone carrying this TCR beta chain was detected once. Antigen specificity is unknown. The PCR ran on 60 Vbeta and 13 Jbeta primers. The assay was immunoSEQ multiplex PCR, and TCRdb's table has in-frame clones only and misses some. The sample comprises tens of thousands of clones, around 70% of which are singletons, and 11% to 15% rests with the top ten. This CDR3 has 13 amino acids. Looked up from germline, CDR1 is MDHEN and CDR2 is SYDVKM. The V gene lost 8 bases and the J gene lost 8 bases, with 13 bases spanning the gap. These data originate in a study of cytomegalovirus exposure and HLA in healthy donors. Study findings and constraints: Segments of the TCR beta V type were, in most cases, productive about 90% or about 30% of the time in an earlier analysis. In a later analysis, approximately 18,000 TCR beta sequences were associated with HLA alleles at 0.05 false discovery rate.

The chain recombines TRBV28 with TRBJ1-6; no firm D call. The origin of this receptor is a male donor in good health and CMV-seropositive. The sample consisted of PBMCs. DNA for the CDR3: TGTGCCAGCGAGGAGCGGAGGGATTCACCCCTCCACTTT. This translates into CASEERRDSPLHF.